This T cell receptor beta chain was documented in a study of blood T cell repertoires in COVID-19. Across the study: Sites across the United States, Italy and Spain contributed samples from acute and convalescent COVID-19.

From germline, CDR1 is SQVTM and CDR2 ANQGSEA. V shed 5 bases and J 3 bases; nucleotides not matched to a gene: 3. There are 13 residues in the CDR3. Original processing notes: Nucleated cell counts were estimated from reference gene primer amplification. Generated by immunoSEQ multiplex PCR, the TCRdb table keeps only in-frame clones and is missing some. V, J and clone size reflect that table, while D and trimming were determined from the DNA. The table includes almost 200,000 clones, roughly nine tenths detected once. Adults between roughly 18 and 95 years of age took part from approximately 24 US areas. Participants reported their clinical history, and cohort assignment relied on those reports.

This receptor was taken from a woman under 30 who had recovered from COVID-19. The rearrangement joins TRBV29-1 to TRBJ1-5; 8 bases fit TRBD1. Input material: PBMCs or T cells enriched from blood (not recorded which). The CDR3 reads CSVRTGLNQPQHF. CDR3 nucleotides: TGCAGCGTTAGGACAGGGCTCAATCAGCCCCAGCATTTT.